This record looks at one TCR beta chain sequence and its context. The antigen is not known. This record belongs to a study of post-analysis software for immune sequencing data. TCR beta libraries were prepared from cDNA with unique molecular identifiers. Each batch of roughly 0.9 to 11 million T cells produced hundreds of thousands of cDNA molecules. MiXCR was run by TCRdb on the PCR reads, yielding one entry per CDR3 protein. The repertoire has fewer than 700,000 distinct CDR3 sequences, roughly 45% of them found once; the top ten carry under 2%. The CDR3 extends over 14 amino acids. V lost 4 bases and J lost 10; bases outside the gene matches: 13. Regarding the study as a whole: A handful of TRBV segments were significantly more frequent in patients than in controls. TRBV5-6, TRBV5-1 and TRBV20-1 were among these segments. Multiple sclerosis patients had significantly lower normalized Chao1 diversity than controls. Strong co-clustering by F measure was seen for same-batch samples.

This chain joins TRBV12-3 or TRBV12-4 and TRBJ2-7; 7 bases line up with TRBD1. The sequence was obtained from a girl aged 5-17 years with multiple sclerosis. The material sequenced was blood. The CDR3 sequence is CASSSGTAQSTQYF. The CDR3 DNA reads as TGTGCCAGCAGTTCCGGGACAGCCCAATCTACCCAGTACTTC.